This T cell receptor (beta chain) is from a study of patients and donors after allogeneic stem cell transplantation. TCRdb reanalysed the RT-PCR reads using MiXCR and keeps one entry per CDR3 protein. Of under 200,000 distinct CDR3 sequences in the sample, 30% were seen once. The specimen sequenced was blood, either unsorted or a sorted T cell fraction (not recorded which). The sequence came from a human donor who was either an allogeneic HSCT recipient or a stem cell or donor lymphocyte infusion donor (not recorded which). It is not recorded whose cells these are; they may come from a transplant donor.

The CDR3 loop is CASSQDRRGPEAFF. DNA for the CDR3: TGCGCCAGCAGCCAAGATAGAAGGGGTCCTGAAGCTTTCTTT. The chain has TRBV4-3 and TRBJ1-1, with D tentatively TRBD1 (5 bases). CDR3 length equals 14 residues. Trimming shortened V by 0 bases and J by 6 bases, and 11 bases separated the two germline ends. CDR1 is LGHNA, CDR2 YSLEER, per germline.